This entry is about one TCR beta chain. Its antigen is unidentified. These data originate in a study of CD8 T cells in ankylosing spondylitis. Findings and limits, study-wide: Ankylosing spondylitis blood appeared to be characterized by a TCR beta motif of about eight highly homologous variants. There were earlier reports of some motif variants in reactive arthritis synovial fluid and blood.

MiXCR was run by TCRdb on the 5' RACE reads, yielding one entry per CDR3 protein. The sample consists of 110,000 to 150,000 distinct CDR3 sequences, 8% to 9% of them appearing once. The sample was synovial fluid, either unsorted or a sorted T cell fraction (not recorded which). The clonotype comes from a male donor with ankylosing spondylitis.

The CDR3 nucleotides read TGTGCCATCAGTGACGGAGACAGGGGTGGCAATCAGCCCCAGCATTTT. Encoded protein: CAISDGDRGGNQPQHF. The chain joins TRBV10-3 to TRBJ1-5, with 8 positions matching TRBD1. The germline V gene has CDR1 ENHRY and CDR2 SYGVKD. Trimming at V came to 3 bases and at J to 2 bases, leaving 6 bases not matched to a gene. The CDR3 sequence is 16 residues long.